This T cell receptor beta chain was found in a study of blood T cell repertoires in COVID-19. Study-level background: Samples taken during acute and convalescent COVID-19 were collected in the United States, Italy and Spain. T cells, B-cell-depleted T cells, or PBMCs provided the cDNA or gDNA that served as material.

The CDR3 has 18 residues. The V gene end was trimmed by 5 bases and the J gene end by 0 bases; junction bases not matched to a gene: 15. Germline CDR1 is SGHNT and CDR2 is YENEEA. The assay was immunoSEQ multiplex PCR, and TCRdb's table has in-frame clones only and misses some. Found here are 220,000 or so clones, approximately 85% of them singletons; the top ten hold 2% to 2.5%. The chain employs TRBV11-3 and TRBJ2-7, with 8 bases lining up with TRBD2. The clonotype was recovered from a woman aged 50 to 60 who had recovered from COVID-19. The sample taken for sequencing was PBMCs or T cells enriched from blood (not recorded which). The CDR3 here is CASSHTGTSNEGSYEQYF. The CDR3 DNA sequence: TGTGCCAGCAGCCATACCGGGACTAGTAATGAAGGCTCCTACGAGCAGTACTTC. Together with reference TRBV11-3 and TRBJ2-7, the CDR3 gives the full variable domain: EAGVVQSPRYKIIEKKQPVAFWCNPISGHNTLYWYLQNLGQGPELLIRYENEEAVDDSQLPKDRFSAERLKGVDSTLKIQPAELGDSAVYLCASSHTGTSNEGSYEQYFGPGTRLTVT.